This T cell receptor (beta chain) originates from a study of control samples from healthy donors and cancer patients. Some clones are missing from TCRdb's copy, which holds only in-frame ones; the method was immunoSEQ multiplex PCR. The sample gives 70,000 or so clones, over 85% of which show up once; under 20% is in the top ten. The CDR3 runs to 17 residues. Germline values: CDR1 MNHEY, CDR2 SMNVEV (reference sequence). As to this clone: Compared with germline, one end of the junction differs, possibly owing to a read error.

This chain connects TRBV27 to TRBJ2-2; 9 nucleotides agree with TRBD2. The sample comprised PBMCs. The source of this sequence is a man aged 55 to 70 with lung cancer. This chain's CDR3 is CATSSETRGGRTGELFF. Written as DNA, the CDR3 is TGCGCCACCAGTTCAGAAACGCGGGGGGGCCGGACCGGGGAGCTGTTTTTT.